This TCR beta chain was documented in a study of metastatic and nonmetastatic thyroid tumors. On the study more broadly: From malignant and benign thyroid patients, repertoires in blood and in tumor or nodule tissue were compared.

Study-wide results and limits: Malignant tumors reportedly showed significantly higher TCR beta diversity than benign nodules in both blood and tumor.

Patients underwent thyroid surgery, and none had received any treatment before it. The CDR3 covers 16 residues. The V gene end was trimmed by 0 bases and the J gene end by 1 base; junction bases not matched to a gene: 5. CDR1 is SGHNT, CDR2 YYREEE, per germline (reference sequence). On this clone: The antigen is unknown.

Source study methods: To classify distant metastasis in papillary thyroid cancer, a model was built from CDR3 differences across clinicopathological groups. TCRdb re-clonotyped the PCR reads through MiXCR. These V and J calls derive from TCRdb rather than the authors' analysis. Seen here are about 21,000 clones, over 25% observed once, and the top ten hold around 14%. The clonotype comes from a male donor with papillary thyroid cancer or a benign thyroid nodule (not recorded which). Some clones in this sample may be carry-over from other donors' samples. The material sequenced was tumor tissue. The chain is built from TRBV5-4 and TRBJ2-7, with 9 nucleotides matching TRBD1. The CDR3 here is CASSLASGQGSYEQYF. Here the CDR3 DNA reads TGTGCCAGCAGCTTGGCGTCCGGACAGGGGTCCTACGAGCAGTACTTC.